The entry below gives a single TCR beta chain sequence along with its context. Its antigen is as yet unknown. Profiling relied on immunoSEQ multiplex PCR, and the TCRdb table lists in-frame clones only, not all of them. The sample yields approximately 110,000 clones, around 90% seen once. The source of the sample is a study of T cell responses to AZD1222 COVID-19 vaccine. Study findings and constraints: Dominant at 160-218 and 743-854, vaccine-associated CD4 TCRs also spanned spike. Repertoire collection took place solely once the T cell response had peaked. Donors were mostly white British, more females; clonal diversity possibly underestimated. Spike-specific TCR breadth and depth were elevated following two AZD1222 doses.

This CDR3 has 13 amino acids. CDR1 and CDR2 (germline): KGHDR, SFDVKD. The V end was cut by 4 bases, the J end by 0 bases, with 5 bases between. The rearrangement uses TRBV24-1 and TRBJ1-1; D gene unclear. Specimen: peripheral blood, collected on day 0 of MenACWY control vaccination. The TCR was taken from an adult in good health. The CDR3 region has the DNA TGTGCCACCAGTGAAGGGATGAACACTGAAGCTTTCTTT. This translates into CATSEGMNTEAFF.